The TCR beta chain under discussion was sequenced for a study of blood T cell repertoires in COVID-19. Looking at the study overall: PBMCs, B-cell-depleted T cells, or T cells provided the cDNA or gDNA that made up the material.

This CDR3 region has 16 residues. Per the germline V gene, CDR1 is LNHDA and CDR2 is SQIVND (reference sequence). The trim removed 5 bases at V and 1 base at J, leaving 7 bases unmatched. Measured with immunoSEQ multiplex PCR; TCRdb has only the in-frame clones, and not every one. Of approximately 400,000 clones listed, more than 75% were seen once; the top ten hold more than 1%. V and J are TRBV19 and TRBJ2-7, with 11 bases fitting TRBD2. Specimen: peripheral blood. This clonotype was sampled from a human donor with acute or convalescent COVID-19. The donor label of this sample is uncertain. CDR3 DNA sequence: TGTGCCAGTAGTGGGGGGACTAGCGGCGTATCCTACGAGCAGTACTTC. It codes for CASSGGTSGVSYEQYF.